These 32 T cell receptor beta chains originate from one sample sequenced in a study of blood T cell repertoires in COVID-19 (dated by TCRdb to about 2020). Receptors were amplified or captured by the immunoSEQ multiplex PCR assay. TCRdb limited this immuneACCESS table to in-frame rearrangements with V and J called. A share of clones is missing; checked studies link under half to unresolved V genes, and the rest is unexplained. Within this sample are 25,000 to 30,000 clones, with 75% to 90% of them counted one time only. The top ten clonotypes cover about 9.4% of the sample. Sequencing was done on a sample of peripheral blood. Receptors were obtained from a man aged 60-69 years with acute or convalescent COVID-19.

The CDR3 DNA sequence: TGTGCCACCAGCAGAGATCGTATTAGCCCCGCAAGCACAGATACGCAGTATTTT. This encodes CATSRDRISPASTDTQYF. The chain is built from TRBV15 and TRBJ2-3; unclear D gene. Germline-derived CDR1 and CDR2 are LNHNV and YYDKDF (reference sequence). Trimming shortened V by 0 bases and J by 0 bases, and 16 bases separated the two germline ends. This CDR3 comprises 18 residues.

The chain is built from TRBV7-9 and TRBJ2-7; possibly TRBD2 for D (5 bases). The ends were cut back, 1 base at V and 7 bases at J, with 17 bases in the middle. The V gene's germline CDR1 is SEHNR and CDR2 FQNEAQ (reference sequence). The CDR3 runs 15 residues. CDR3 region: CASSLGALAAEEQYF. CDR3 nucleotide sequence: TGTGCCAGCAGCTTAGGGGCCCTAGCCGCAGAGGAGCAGTACTTC.

This rearrangement joins TRBV3-1 (or the pseudogene TRBV3-2) to TRBJ1-6; 8 nucleotides align to TRBD1. CDR3 size: 16 residues. V lost 6 bases and J lost 6; bases outside the gene matches: 10. The germline V gene has CDR1 LGHDT and CDR2 YNNKEL (reference sequence). CDR3 DNA sequence: TGTGCCAGCAGTCCACAACGGACAGGGACTAATTCACCCCTCCACTTT. This sequence encodes CASSPQRTGTNSPLHF.

This chain joins TRBV19 and TRBJ1-1; TRBD1 is a possible D gene (6 bases). V lost 9 bases to trimming and J lost 4 bases, with 21 bases between them. Germline lookup yields CDR1 LNHDA and CDR2 SQIVND (reference sequence). The CDR3 sequence is 15 residues long. CDR3 in amino acids: CASRTSTGYGTEAFF. CDR3 in DNA: TGTGCCAGCCGTACATCAACAGGGTATGGCACTGAAGCTTTCTTT.

This clone was recorded once. The chain uses TRBV7-8 and TRBJ2-7; possibly TRBD1 for D (6 bases). CDR1 is SGHVS, CDR2 FQNEAQ, per germline. The CDR3 length is 17 residues. Deletions cut 1 base from V and 2 bases from J, with 18 bases between. CDR3 DNA: TGTGCCAGCAGCTTAGTTGTGAGGACAGCAACAACCTACGAGCAGTACTTC. It yields the protein CASSLVVRTATTYEQYF.

V is TRBV5-1 and J is TRBJ1-2; 8 positions match TRBD1. Per the germline V gene, CDR1 is SGHRS and CDR2 is YFSETQ. The V gene end was trimmed by 3 bases and the J gene end by 4 bases; junction bases not matched to a gene: 8. The CDR3 contains 15 residues. The DNA of the CDR3 is TGCGCCAGCAGCTCCGGACAGGGAGGGAGCTATGGCTACACCTTC. Amino acids: CASSSGQGGSYGYTF. The full variable domain, with the rest looked up from reference TRBV5-1 and TRBJ1-2, is KAGVTQTPRYLIKTRGQQVTLSCSPISGHRSVSWYQQTPGQGLQFLFEYFSETQRNKGNFPGRFSGRQFSNSRSEMNVSTLELGDSALYLCASSSGQGGSYGYTFGSGTRLTVV.

V usage is TRBV11-2 and J usage is TRBJ2-1; a weak D match, TRBD2 (6 bases). This CDR3 is 15 amino acids long. Germline V gene data show CDR1 as SGHAT and CDR2 as FQNNGV. V shed 1 base and J shed 7 bases, with 14 bases lying between them. As DNA, the CDR3 is TGTGCCAGCAGCTTAGCGGAGCTAGCGATGAATGAGCAGTTCTTC. Its protein is CASSLAELAMNEQFF. The variable domain in full, with the rest retrieved from reference TRBV11-2 and TRBJ2-1, is EAGVAQSPRYKIIEKRQSVAFWCNPISGHATLYWYQQILGQGPKLLIQFQNNGVVDDSQLPKDRFSAERLKGVDSTLKIQPAKLEDSAVYLCASSLAELAMNEQFFGPGTRLTVL.

The V gene is TRBV5-1, the J gene TRBJ2-3, with D maybe TRBD2 (5 bases). Germline assignment: CDR1 SGHRS and CDR2 YFSETQ. Trimming took 1 base from V and 2 from J, leaving 8 bases between them. CDR3 length equals 14 residues. The CDR3 region has the DNA TGCGCCAGCAGCTTGCGGGGTCCCACAGATACGCAGTATTTT. Its protein product is CASSLRGPTDTQYF. Together with reference TRBV5-1 and TRBJ2-3, the CDR3 gives the full variable domain: KAGVTQTPRYLIKTRGQQVTLSCSPISGHRSVSWYQQTPGQGLQFLFEYFSETQRNKGNFPGRFSGRQFSNSRSEMNVSTLELGDSALYLCASSLRGPTDTQYFGPGTRLTVL.

The table lists this clone with a count of one. V usage is TRBV18 and J usage is TRBJ2-5; weak D call: TRBD1 (6 bases). This CDR3 is built from 16 residues. Germline CDR1 KGHSH, CDR2 LQKENI. The ends were cut back, 0 bases at V and 5 bases at J, with 16 bases in the middle. This CDR3 reads CASSPPVSQGRETQYF. The CDR3 DNA reads as TGTGCCAGCTCACCACCGGTATCACAGGGAAGGGAGACCCAGTACTTC.

The V and J genes are TRBV4-1 and TRBJ2-3; D perhaps matches TRBD1 (6 bases). Between the trimmed V and J ends, which lost 7 bases and 3 bases, there was a span of 11 bases. This CDR3 is built from 13 residues. Germline V gives CDR1 MGHRA, CDR2 YSYEKL. This CDR3 is CASKKGGTDTQYF. The CDR3 DNA reads TGCGCCAGCAAAAAAGGGGGAACAGATACGCAGTATTTT.

The chain couples TRBV5-5 to TRBJ2-5; 8 positions match TRBD2. The J segment lost 2 bases and the V segment lost 3 bases, leaving 9 bases of the junction unmatched. Germline CDR1 SGHKS, CDR2 YYEKEE (reference sequence). The CDR3 is 16 amino acids. This CDR3 is CASSSNPGGGQETQYF. The CDR3 bases are TGTGCCAGCAGCTCTAACCCCGGGGGGGGACAAGAGACCCAGTACTTC.

V gene TRBV27 combines with J gene TRBJ1-1; the D is unclear. V lost 8 bases and J 0 bases, leaving 10 bases between the germline ends. This CDR3 has 13 amino acids. CDR1 MNHEY and CDR2 SMNVEV come from the germline V gene (reference sequence). Here the CDR3 reads CASGQVLNTEAFF. The CDR3, as DNA: TGTGCCAGCGGGCAGGTATTGAACACTGAAGCTTTCTTT.

This chain joins TRBV27 and TRBJ1-2; D is perhaps TRBD1 (5 bases). The CDR3 has 15 amino acids. V was pared by 0 bases and J by 5 bases, with 13 bases between. Per the germline V gene, CDR1 is MNHEY and CDR2 is SMNVEV (reference sequence). This CDR3 is CASSLSGGTLYGYTF. CDR3 sequence (DNA): TGTGCCAGCAGTTTATCGGGAGGGACTTTATATGGCTACACCTTC.

This chain links TRBV4-2 with TRBJ2-3, with TRBD2 identical over 15 bases. V lost 3 bases to trimming and J lost 0 bases; unmatched junction nucleotides: 13. Germline CDR1 LGHNA, CDR2 YNFKEQ. The length of the CDR3 is 21 residues. The CDR3: CASSQPRRGTSGRHSTDTQYF. CDR3 DNA sequence: TGTGCCAGCAGCCAGCCACGGAGGGGGACTAGCGGGAGGCATAGCACAGATACGCAGTATTTT.

This chain connects TRBV6-5 to TRBJ1-3; 9 positions match TRBD1. Germline values: CDR1 MNHEY, CDR2 SVGAGI. This CDR3 comprises 15 residues. With V trimmed by 2 bases and J by 4 bases, 3 bases remained unmatched. In DNA form, the CDR3 reads TGTGCCAGCAGTTACGAACAGGGGGCGGGAAACACCATATATTTT. Translating gives CASSYEQGAGNTIYF.

This sequence joins TRBV6-6 and TRBJ2-7; 14 nucleotides align to TRBD2. Per germline, CDR1 MNHNY and CDR2 SVGAGI (reference sequence). The length of the CDR3 is 16 residues. V gave up 6 bases and J gave up 4 bases; unmatched junction bases: 8. CDR3 protein: CASSKTRTSGRYEQYF. The CDR3 DNA sequence: TGTGCCAGCAGCAAAACCCGGACTAGCGGGAGGTACGAGCAGTACTTC.

The rearrangement uses TRBV12-3 or TRBV12-4 and TRBJ2-7; D perhaps matches TRBD1 (6 bases). The CDR3 is 13 amino acids. V lost 3 bases and J lost 5, with 11 bases in between. The CDR3, as DNA: TGTGCCAGCAGTTTCACAGGGCCGGACGAGCAGTACTTC. Protein sequence: CASSFTGPDEQYF.

The J gene is TRBJ2-2, the V gene TRBV30; D remains unclear. The V end lost 2 bases, the J end lost 6 bases, and 10 bases lay between the germline ends. The germline V gene has CDR1 GTSNPN and CDR2 SVGIG (reference sequence). The CDR3 contains 13 residues. The CDR3 bases are TGTGCCTGGAGTCGTAATAGTCCCGGGGAGCTGTTTTTT. Translated, it gives CAWSRNSPGELFF.

This clone has more than one count but fewer than ten. The chain employs TRBV2 and TRBJ2-7; TRBD2 might be the D (6 bases). This CDR3 spans 15 amino acids. V gave up 2 bases and J gave up 3 bases, with 14 bases separating them. From germline, CDR1 is SNHLY and CDR2 FYNNEI. The CDR3 sequence: CASSERLGGVYEQYF. CDR3 DNA sequence: TGTGCCAGCAGTGAAAGGTTGGGCGGGGTCTACGAGCAGTACTTC. Using reference TRBV2 and TRBJ2-7 for the parts outside the CDR3, the full variable domain is EPEVTQTPSHQVTQMGQEVILRCVPISNHLYFYWYRQILGQKVEFLVSFYNNEISEKSEIFDDQFSVERPDGSNFTLKIRSTKLEDSAMYFCASSERLGGVYEQYFGPGTRLTVT.

V usage is TRBV11-2 and J usage is TRBJ1-3; 10 bases are a match to TRBD1. The CDR3 is 17 amino acids. V lost 5 bases and J lost 4; bases outside the gene matches: 11. Germline CDR1 SGHAT, CDR2 FQNNGV. In DNA, the CDR3 is TGTGCCAGCAGCCTACGGACAGGGGGTATGAAAGGAAACACCATATATTTT. This encodes CASSLRTGGMKGNTIYF. Variable domain in full (rest from reference TRBV11-2 and TRBJ1-3): EAGVAQSPRYKIIEKRQSVAFWCNPISGHATLYWYQQILGQGPKLLIQFQNNGVVDDSQLPKDRFSAERLKGVDSTLKIQPAKLEDSAVYLCASSLRTGGMKGNTIYFGEGSWLTVV.

The chain joins TRBV15 to TRBJ1-4; the match to TRBD1 covers 7 bases. Germline CDR1 and CDR2: LNHNV and YYDKDF (reference sequence). This CDR3 spans 14 amino acids. V was clipped by 1 base and J by 7 bases; unmatched bases: 3. CDR3 region: CATSRATGTEKLFF. CDR3 nucleotides: TGTGCCACCAGCAGAGCGACAGGGACTGAAAAACTGTTTTTT.

This chain joins TRBV30 and TRBJ1-2, with TRBD1 as a possible D gene (6 bases). CDR1 and CDR2 from the germline V gene are GTSNPN and SVGIG (reference sequence). V dropped 4 bases and J dropped 3 bases, with 12 bases sitting between them. The CDR3 length is 13 residues. The CDR3 nucleotides read TGTGCCTGGATGTCACAGGGAGACTATGGCTACACCTTC. Residues: CAWMSQGDYGYTF.

The gene calls are TRBV28 and TRBJ2-1, with TRBD1 matching over 11 bases. Germline-derived CDR1 and CDR2 are MDHEN and SYDVKM. The length of the CDR3 is 19 residues. The ends lost 6 bases at V and 0 bases at J; junction bases unmatched: 13. Here the CDR3 DNA reads TGTGCCAGCAGCCAACCCCGGACAGGGGGCAGGGGCTCCTACAATGAGCAGTTCTTC. Translating gives CASSQPRTGGRGSYNEQFF.

The chain uses TRBV29-1 and TRBJ1-3, with 8 nucleotides matching TRBD1. V gave up 4 bases and J gave up 3 bases; unmatched junction bases: 2. Germline values: CDR1 SQVTM, CDR2 ANQGSEA. The CDR3 is made up of 13 amino acids. In DNA, the CDR3 is TGCAGCGTTGGACAGGGGAATGGAAACACCATATATTTT. Its protein product is CSVGQGNGNTIYF.

The chain uses TRBV27 and TRBJ2-5; 7 bases agree with TRBD1. V lost 5 bases, J lost 3 bases, and 9 bases stayed unmatched. Germline V gene sequence: CDR1 MNHEY, CDR2 SMNVEV (reference sequence). There are 15 residues in the CDR3. The CDR3 here is CASSPYRGAEETQYF. In DNA form, the CDR3 reads TGTGCCAGCAGTCCTTACAGGGGCGCGGAAGAGACCCAGTACTTC.

This clone was recorded only once. The chain recombines TRBV28 with TRBJ2-3, with D tentatively TRBD2 (5 bases). Trimming pared 6 bases from V and 1 base from J, leaving 11 bases between. The germline CDR1 and CDR2 sequences are MDHEN and SYDVKM. The CDR3 extends over 14 amino acids. CDR3 nucleotides: TGTGCCAGCAGCTTGGGAGTGGGCACAGATACGCAGTATTTT. Translation gives CASSLGVGTDTQYF.

This clone was seen only once. The rearrangement uses TRBV10-2 and TRBJ1-1; the D gene is possibly TRBD1 (5 bases). The CDR3 sequence is 14 residues long. In germline, CDR1 is WSHSY, CDR2 SAAADI. The V and J ends lost 2 bases and 1 base respectively, with 8 bases between them. CDR3 amino acids: CASSEAGPNTEAFF. CDR3 in DNA: TGCGCCAGCAGTGAGGCAGGGCCGAACACTGAAGCTTTCTTT.

The chain couples TRBV11-3 to TRBJ2-5; TRBD1 matches 7 bases. Germline CDR1 SGHNT, CDR2 YENEEA. This CDR3 is built from 16 residues. Losses at the gene ends were 6 bases for V and 3 bases for J; bases not matched to a gene: 13. The CDR3 region has the DNA TGTGCCAGCAGTCGAAATAGAGCCGGGACAGAAGAGACCCAGTACTTC. It translates to CASSRNRAGTEETQYF.

This clone was observed once. The chain carries TRBV12-3 or TRBV12-4 and TRBJ1-6; perhaps TRBD1 as D (6 bases). This CDR3 is 12 amino acids long. Trimming shortened V by 5 bases and J by 18 bases, and 17 bases separated the two germline ends. The CDR3 loop is CASSDPGQLGHF. DNA for the CDR3: TGTGCCAGCAGTGACCCGGGACAACTGGGCCACTTT.

The chain couples TRBV19 to TRBJ2-1; D possibly corresponds to TRBD2 (5 bases). Germline V gene lookup returns CDR1 LNHDA and CDR2 SQIVND (reference sequence). This CDR3 spans 14 amino acids. Trimming removed 6 bases at V and 8 bases at J, with 17 bases between. For the CDR3, the DNA is TGTGCCAGTAGCCCCCCCGACCCCGGGGATGAGCAGTTCTTC. Protein product: CASSPPDPGDEQFF.

The rearrangement links TRBV19 to TRBJ1-1; D is possibly TRBD1 (6 bases). CDR1 is LNHDA and CDR2 is SQIVND in the germline V gene (reference sequence). V shed 5 bases and J shed 3 bases, with 16 bases lying between them. CDR3 size: 15 residues. The CDR3 sequence is CASSLLRGGDTEAFF. CDR3 bases: TGTGCCAGTAGTCTCCTCAGGGGAGGGGACACTGAAGCTTTCTTT.

V gene TRBV19 combines with J gene TRBJ1-3; TRBD1 aligns across 7 bases. The CDR3 sequence is 15 residues long. Germline trimming cut 9 bases from V and 0 bases from J; bases unmatched to any gene: 8. Germline CDR1 is LNHDA and CDR2 is SQIVND (reference sequence). CDR3 loop: CASRVGQYSGNTIYF. As DNA, the CDR3 is TGTGCCAGCCGAGTGGGACAGTACTCTGGAAACACCATATATTTT.